This TCR beta chain was obtained from a study of response to subunit inactivated influenza vaccine. Findings of the study overall: Authors suggested few new T cells are recruited by each seasonal influenza vaccination.

TCRdb re-derived calls from the RT-PCR reads in MiXCR, one entry per CDR3 protein. Of under 750,000 distinct CDR3 sequences in the sample, about an eighth were seen once. In regard to this clonotype: The antigen remains undetermined.

Trimming took 1 base from V and 4 from J, leaving 11 bases between them. The V gene's germline CDR1 is SGHVS and CDR2 FQNEAQ. The CDR3 is 15 amino acids. The clonotype originates from a man aged 50-59 years who received an inactivated influenza vaccine. The rearrangement links TRBV7-8 to TRBJ2-1; D possibly corresponds to TRBD1 (5 bases). The sample in question was PBMCs from blood, obtained on the day of vaccination. CDR3 in amino acids: CASSLGQSLYNEQFF. CDR3 DNA: TGTGCCAGCAGCTTAGGACAGAGCTTATACAATGAGCAGTTCTTC.